One and the same sample provided the 10 T cell receptor beta chains below, sequenced in a study of T cell responses to AZD1222 COVID-19 vaccine. The data were produced by immunoSEQ multiplex PCR, yet TCRdb's version contains in-frame clones alone and is incomplete. The data hold around 120,000 clones, with roughly 89% observed a single time. The source was peripheral blood, collected on day 0 of AZD1222 vaccination. These receptors originate from an adult in good health.

V usage is TRBV9 and J usage is TRBJ2-3; 9 bases are a match to TRBD2. The germline CDR1 and CDR2 sequences are SGDLS and YYNGEE. Trimming took 0 bases from V and 6 from J; bases not matched to a gene: 5. The CDR3 contains 15 residues. CDR3: CASSVAGGGADTQYF. The DNA of the CDR3 is TGTGCCAGCAGCGTAGCGGGCGGGGGGGCCGATACGCAGTATTTT.

This chain connects TRBV28 to TRBJ2-5, with 13 positions matching TRBD2. This CDR3 is 17 amino acids long. Losses at the gene ends were 2 bases for V and 5 bases for J; bases not matched to a gene: 8. Per germline, CDR1 MDHEN and CDR2 SYDVKM. The DNA of the CDR3 is TGTGCCAGCAGTTTACCCGGGACTAGCGGGATTGAGGAGACCCAGTACTTC. It is translated as CASSLPGTSGIEETQYF.

V usage is TRBV30 and J usage is TRBJ1-5, with TRBD1 as a possible D gene (5 bases). This CDR3 has 15 amino acids. Germline V gives CDR1 GTSNPN, CDR2 SVGIG (reference sequence). The ends were cut back, 0 bases at V and 4 bases at J, with 13 bases in the middle. Here the CDR3 DNA reads TGTGCCTGGAGTGTGGTGGGGGGTTTGAATCAGCCCCAGCATTTT. Translation: CAWSVVGGLNQPQHF.

The chain employs TRBV7-9 and TRBJ2-7; D gene uncertain. Germline V gives CDR1 SEHNR, CDR2 FQNEAQ (reference sequence). Trimming cost V 4 bases and J 3 bases, with 19 bases left between them. CDR3 length: 16 amino acids. This chain's CDR3 is CASSSSSGKTFYEQYF. Written as DNA, the CDR3 is TGTGCCAGCAGCTCTTCTTCGGGCAAGACATTCTACGAGCAGTACTTC.

The chain has TRBV27 and TRBJ1-2; 12 bases map to TRBD1. CDR3 length: 15 amino acids. The germline V gene encodes CDR1 MNHEY and CDR2 SMNVEV (reference sequence). V shed 5 bases and J 5 bases; nucleotides not matched to a gene: 6. The CDR3 region is CASSPWGQGAYGYTF. The CDR3 DNA sequence: TGTGCCAGCAGTCCGTGGGGACAGGGGGCATATGGCTACACCTTC.

The rearrangement uses TRBV2 and TRBJ1-3, with D possibly TRBD1 on 5 matching bases. The CDR3 is 16 residues long. The V and J ends lost 3 bases and 0 bases respectively, with 12 bases between them. Per germline, CDR1 SNHLY and CDR2 FYNNEI. The CDR3 here is CASSDWGRRSGNTIYF. DNA for the CDR3: TGTGCCAGCAGTGATTGGGGCAGGCGCTCTGGAAACACCATATATTTT.

CDR3 DNA: TGTGCCAGCAGGGCCGGGGCCATCTATGGCTACACCTTC. Its protein is CASRAGAIYGYTF. V gene TRBV6-5 combines with J gene TRBJ1-2; D perhaps matches TRBD1 (5 bases). Germline CDR1 is MNHEY and CDR2 is SVGAGI. The CDR3 is 13 amino acids. Deletions cut 6 bases from V and 4 bases from J, with 12 bases between.

This clone is a singleton in its sample. The chain recombines TRBV5-1 with TRBJ2-3; D not resolved. Trimming shortened V by 0 bases and J by 0 bases, and 2 bases separated the two germline ends. The germline V gene encodes CDR1 SGHRS and CDR2 YFSETQ. This CDR3 comprises 13 residues. CDR3 sequence: CASSLGSTDTQYF. CDR3 sequence (DNA): TGCGCCAGCAGCTTGGGGAGCACAGATACGCAGTATTTT.

The chain links TRBV2 to TRBJ1-1, with D maybe TRBD1 (5 bases). The V and J ends lost 6 bases and 4 bases respectively, with 12 bases between them. The CDR3 covers 13 residues. CDR1 is SNHLY, CDR2 FYNNEI, per germline. The CDR3 reads CASREGTSTEAFF. Here the CDR3 DNA reads TGTGCCAGCAGGGAGGGGACGAGCACTGAAGCTTTCTTT.

The V call is TRBV3-1 (or the pseudogene TRBV3-2), the J call TRBJ2-7, with 7 bases that match TRBD1. The junction had 6 bases not matched to a gene; V was cut back by 0 bases and J by 1 base. The CDR3 loop spans 16 amino acids. Germline V gene data show CDR1 as LGHDT and CDR2 as YNNKEL (reference sequence). This CDR3 is CASSQDSRDSSYEQYF. CDR3 sequence (DNA): TGTGCCAGCAGCCAAGATTCAAGGGACAGTTCCTACGAGCAGTACTTC.